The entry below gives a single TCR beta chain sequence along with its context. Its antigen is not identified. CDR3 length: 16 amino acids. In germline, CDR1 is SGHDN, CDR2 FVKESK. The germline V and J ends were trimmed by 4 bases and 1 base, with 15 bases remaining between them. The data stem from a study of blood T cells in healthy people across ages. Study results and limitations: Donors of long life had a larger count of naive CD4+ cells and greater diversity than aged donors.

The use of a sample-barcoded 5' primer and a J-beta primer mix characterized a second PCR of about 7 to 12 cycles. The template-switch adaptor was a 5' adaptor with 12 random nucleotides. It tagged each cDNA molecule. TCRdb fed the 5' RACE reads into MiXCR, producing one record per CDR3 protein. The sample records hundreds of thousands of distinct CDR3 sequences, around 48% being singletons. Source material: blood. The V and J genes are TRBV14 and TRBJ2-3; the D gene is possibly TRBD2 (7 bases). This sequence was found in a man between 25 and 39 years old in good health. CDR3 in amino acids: CASSLGGPGRTDTQYF. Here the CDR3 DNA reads TGTGCCAGCAGCCTGGGGGGGCCCGGACGCACAGATACGCAGTATTTT.